The clone carrying this TCR beta chain has a handful of counts. Its target is unknown. This sample is part of a study of cytomegalovirus exposure and HLA in healthy donors. Overall study findings and caveats: Both high specificity and high sensitivity reportedly marked the classifier's diagnosis of cytomegalovirus status. The CMV antigen specificity of a few CMV-associated chains was confirmed through in vitro analysis. Across donors, most TCRs were seen rarely, yet some public ones were widespread.

The CDR3 runs to 11 residues. V lost 6 bases and J 6 bases, leaving 9 bases between the germline ends. Germline V gene lookup returns CDR1 SGHTA and CDR2 FQGNSA. The table came from immunoSEQ multiplex PCR; TCRdb's copy has only in-frame clones and leaves some out. The sample lists some 150,000 clones, 80% to 90% occurring once. V gene TRBV7-2 combines with J gene TRBJ2-7, with D perhaps matching TRBD1 (5 bases). This TCR derives from a young woman in good health and CMV-seropositive. The sequenced sample consisted of PBMCs. CDR3 sequence: CASRQAGEQYF. CDR3 bases: TGTGCCAGCAGACAGGCAGGCGAGCAGTACTTC.